The entry that follows covers one T cell receptor (beta chain) sequence. What it recognizes is unknown. This sample is part of a study of shared clonotypes between healthy human individuals. The naive CD8 population came from CD45RO-negative cells selected for CCR7, without terminally differentiated effector memory CD45RA+ cells. Everyone who donated was a Caucasian adult who lived in Nashville, Tennessee. Repertoires were generated with immunoSEQ multiplex PCR, while TCRdb's copy carries only in-frame clones and drops some. In the table there are about 2,100,000 clones, under 95% of which are singletons. Study-wide findings and caveats: Clonotypes that were shared across a handful of donors made up approximately 5% of naive CD4 clonotypes. Researchers sampled blood only, noting tissue repertoires likely differ.

The sequencing input was naive CD8+ T cells from PBMCs. The origin of this receptor is a man between 18 and 35 years old in good health. Some clones in this sample may be carry-over from other donors' samples.

This CDR3 is CASSLGTSGSSRNNEQFF. The CDR3 DNA reads TGTGCCAGCAGCTTAGGGACTAGCGGGAGTAGTCGGAACAATGAGCAGTTCTTC. This chain links TRBV11-3 with TRBJ2-1; TRBD2 matches 13 bases. CDR1 SGHNT and CDR2 YENEEA come from the germline V gene. J lost 5 bases, V lost 1 base, and 8 bases had no gene match. There are 18 residues in the CDR3.